A selection of T cell receptor beta chains follows, all from one sample in a study of blood T cell repertoires in COVID-19. Assay used: immunoSEQ multiplex PCR; TCRdb lists only in-frame clones, some missing. The sample has approximately 250,000 clones, about 93% seen once; the top ten hold more than 0.65%. Sequenced input: peripheral blood. These receptor sequences come from a young man with COVID-19, enrolled during active disease. Both conserved end residues are part of each CDR3. The D gene is left open where the match is weak. Expanded clones are given a class, and other clones once, few, many or no size at all.

D: -; V: TRBV4-1; J: TRBJ1-3; size: -; DNA: TGCGCCAGCAGCCTCTCAGTCTCTGGAAACACCATATATTTT; CDR3: CASSLSVSGNTIYF
D: -; V: TRBV27; J: TRBJ2-7; size: -; DNA: TGTGCCAGCAGTTTATCGCCCAGCTACGAGCAGTACTTC; CDR3: CASSLSPSYEQYF
D: -; V: TRBV25-1; J: TRBJ2-3; size: -; DNA: TGTGCCAGCAGTGAAAGTAGGACAGTCACAGATACGCAGTATTTT; CDR3: CASSESRTVTDTQYF
D: TRBD2; V: TRBV10-3; J: TRBJ2-5; size: once; DNA: TGTGCCATCAGTGAGTCAGGGGAGGGGGAGACCCAGTACTTC; CDR3: CAISESGEGETQYF
D: TRBD1; V: TRBV5-1; J: TRBJ1-2; size: once; DNA: TGCGCCAGCAGCTTGGCCGAGACAGGGGGCCGAGTCATAGCTAACTATGGCTACACTTTC; CDR3: CASSLAETGGRVIANYGYTF
D: TRBD1; V: TRBV10-3; J: TRBJ1-2; size: -; DNA: TGTGCCATCCTCCCAGGGGGATACGGGAACTATGGCTACACCTTC; CDR3: CAILPGGYGNYGYTF
D: -; V: TRBV29-1; J: TRBJ1-4; size: once; DNA: TGCAGCGTTGGACAGGCCAATGAAAAACTGTTTTTT; CDR3: CSVGQANEKLFF
D: -; V: TRBV11-2; J: TRBJ2-5; size: -; DNA: TGTGCCAGCAGCCCAGGGCACCGGGAGACCCAGTACTTC; CDR3: CASSPGHRETQYF
D: -; V: TRBV6-4; J: TRBJ2-1; size: once; DNA: TGTGCCAGCAGTGACTCAAATCTCCGGGGATCGCAGTTCTTC; CDR3: CASSDSNLRGSQFF
D: -; V: TRBV5-4; J: TRBJ2-2; size: -; DNA: TGTGCCAGCAGCTTGCCGGACAGCGGCACCGGGGAGCTGTTTTTT; CDR3: CASSLPDSGTGELFF
D: TRBD2; V: TRBV27; J: TRBJ2-1; size: -; DNA: TGTGCCAGCAGTCCGGGGACTAGCGGGGTTAATGAGCAGTTCTTC; CDR3: CASSPGTSGVNEQFF
D: TRBD1; V: TRBV5-1; J: TRBJ1-2; size: -; DNA: TGCGCCAGCAGCTTGGCCGGGGACAGGGGGCATCGGGGCTATGGCTACACCTTC; CDR3: CASSLAGDRGHRGYGYTF
D: -; V: TRBV12-3/TRBV12-4; J: TRBJ1-1; size: -; DNA: TGTGCCAGCAGGGCCGGGGTGACCACTGAAGCTTTCTTT; CDR3: CASRAGVTTEAFF
D: -; V: TRBV19; J: TRBJ1-4; size: -; DNA: TGTGCCAGTAGTATTCTGTTTAACGGGGGAGAAAAACTGTTTTTT; CDR3: CASSILFNGGEKLFF
D: -; V: TRBV30; J: TRBJ2-7; size: -; DNA: TGTGCCTGGAGTGTAGCTGGGGCTGGGGCATACGAGCAGTACTTC; CDR3: CAWSVAGAGAYEQYF